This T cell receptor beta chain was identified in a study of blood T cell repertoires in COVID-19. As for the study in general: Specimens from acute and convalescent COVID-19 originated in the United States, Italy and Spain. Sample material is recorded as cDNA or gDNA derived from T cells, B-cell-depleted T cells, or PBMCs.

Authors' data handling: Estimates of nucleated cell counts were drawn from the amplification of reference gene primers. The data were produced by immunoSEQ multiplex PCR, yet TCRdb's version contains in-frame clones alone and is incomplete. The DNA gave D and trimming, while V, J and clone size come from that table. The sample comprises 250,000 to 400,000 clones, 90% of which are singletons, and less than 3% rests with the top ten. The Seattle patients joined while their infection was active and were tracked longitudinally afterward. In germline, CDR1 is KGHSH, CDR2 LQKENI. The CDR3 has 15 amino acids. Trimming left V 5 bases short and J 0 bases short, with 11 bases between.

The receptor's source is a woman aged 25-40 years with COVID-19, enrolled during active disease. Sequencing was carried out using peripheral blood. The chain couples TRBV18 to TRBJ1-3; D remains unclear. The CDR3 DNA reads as TGTGCCAGCTCAGTCGTAGGACTCTCTGGAAACACCATATATTTT. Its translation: CASSVVGLSGNTIYF.